This T cell receptor beta chain stems from a study of shared clonotypes between healthy human individuals. Assay used: immunoSEQ multiplex PCR; TCRdb lists only in-frame clones, some missing. The data contain roughly 2.5 million clones, around nine tenths of them singletons. The CDR3 length is 14 residues. CDR1 is MNHNS, CDR2 SASEGT, per germline. Trimming took off 5 bases at V and 0 bases at J, with 10 bases between the two ends. This chain uses TRBV6-1 with TRBJ1-2; possible D gene TRBD1, 5 bases. Specimen: naive CD4+ T cells sorted from blood. Subset described: CD45RA+ positively selected. The clonotype comes from a man in his late teens or twenties in good health. The CDR3, as DNA: TGTGCCAGCAGTCAGACAGAGCCTAACTATGGCTACACCTTC. It translates to CASSQTEPNYGYTF.